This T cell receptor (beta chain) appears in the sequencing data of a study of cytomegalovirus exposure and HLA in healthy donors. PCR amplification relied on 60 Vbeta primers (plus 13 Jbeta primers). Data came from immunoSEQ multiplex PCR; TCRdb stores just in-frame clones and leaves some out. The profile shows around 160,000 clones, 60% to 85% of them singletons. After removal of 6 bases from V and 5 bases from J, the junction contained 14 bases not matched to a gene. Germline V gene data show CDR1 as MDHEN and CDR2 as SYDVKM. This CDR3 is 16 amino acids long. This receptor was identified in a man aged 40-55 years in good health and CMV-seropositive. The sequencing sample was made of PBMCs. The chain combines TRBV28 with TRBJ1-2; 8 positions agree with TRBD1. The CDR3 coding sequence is TGTGCCAGCAGCTCTAGGGCCACAGGACAGGGTTATGGCTACACCTTC. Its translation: CASSSRATGQGYGYTF.